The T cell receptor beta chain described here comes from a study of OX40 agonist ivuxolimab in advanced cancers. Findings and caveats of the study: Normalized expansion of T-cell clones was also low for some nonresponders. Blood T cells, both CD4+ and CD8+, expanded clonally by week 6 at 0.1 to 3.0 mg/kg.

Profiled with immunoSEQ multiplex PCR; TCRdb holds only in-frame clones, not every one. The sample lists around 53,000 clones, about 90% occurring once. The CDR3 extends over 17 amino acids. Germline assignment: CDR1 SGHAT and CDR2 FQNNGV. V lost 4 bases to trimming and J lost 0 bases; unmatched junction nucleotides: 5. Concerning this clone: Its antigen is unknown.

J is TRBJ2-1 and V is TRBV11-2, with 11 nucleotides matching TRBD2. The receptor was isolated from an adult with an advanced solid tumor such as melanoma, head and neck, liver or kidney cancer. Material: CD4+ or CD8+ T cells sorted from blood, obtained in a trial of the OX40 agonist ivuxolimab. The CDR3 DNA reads TGTGCCAGCAGCTCACTAGCGGGAGACGCCTCCTACAATGAGCAGTTCTTC. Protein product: CASSSLAGDASYNEQFF.